The rows below give T cell receptor beta chains drawn from one sample of a study of cytomegalovirus exposure and HLA in healthy donors. TCRdb keeps only in-frame clones here, not all; method: immunoSEQ multiplex PCR. This sample has approximately 100,000 clones, with around 84% found just once. Sequencing was carried out using PBMCs. These receptors were taken from a woman under 30 in good health and CMV-seronegative. Each CDR3 is given with its conserved first and last residue. Fields, in order: CDR3 length, V gene, J gene, clone size, D gene, CDR3 protein, CDR3 DNA. D genes are given only for firm matches. Where a row states a size, it is once, few, many or the class of an expanded clone; other rows omit it.

20	TRBV28	TRBJ1-5	NA	TRBD1	CASSLRSWAGGQSHNQPQHF	TGTGCCAGCAGTTTAAGGTCGTGGGCAGGGGGCCAGTCACACAATCAGCCCCAGCATTTT
16	TRBV28	TRBJ1-4	few	TRBD1	CASRPAPGQGDEKLFF	TGTGCCAGCAGACCAGCACCGGGACAGGGGGATGAAAAACTGTTTTTT
13	TRBV7-2	TRBJ1-2	NA	TRBD1	CASSFPGGLGYTF	TGTGCCAGCAGCTTCCCAGGGGGTCTCGGCTACACCTTC
16	TRBV7-2	TRBJ2-1	NA	TRBD1	CASKNRRDRGDNEQFF	TGTGCCAGCAAAAACCGGCGGGACAGGGGCGACAATGAGCAGTTCTTC
12	TRBV27	TRBJ2-7	NA	NA	CASTQDSGEQYF	TGTGCCAGCACGCAGGATTCAGGGGAGCAGTACTTC
17	TRBV5-1	TRBJ1-1	NA	TRBD1	CASSGDRVNIGSTEAFF	TGCGCCAGCAGCGGGGACAGGGTTAACATCGGCAGCACTGAAGCTTTCTTT
24	TRBV27	TRBJ2-1	NA	TRBD2	CASSPLLLLLPGSGTSGSMDEQFF	TGTGCCAGCAGTCCCTTGCTCTTATTATTACCTGGGTCCGGGACTAGCGGGAGTATGGATGAGCAGTTCTTC
14	TRBV7-8	TRBJ1-1	NA	NA	CASSLVAGHTEAFF	TGTGCCAGCAGCTTAGTCGCGGGGCACACTGAAGCTTTCTTT
15	TRBV13	TRBJ2-7	NA	TRBD2	CASSSRLAGRYEQYF	TGTGCCAGCAGCTCCCGACTAGCGGGGCGCTACGAGCAGTACTTC
18	TRBV27	TRBJ2-2	NA	TRBD2	CASSLGRRGGSVAGELFF	TGTGCCAGCAGTTTGGGTCGCCGGGGGGGCTCGGTGGCCGGGGAGCTGTTTTTT
13	TRBV30	TRBJ1-6	NA	NA	CASLRDRNSPLHF	TGTGCTTCGCTCCGGGATCGTAATTCACCCCTCCACTTT
16	TRBV15	TRBJ2-1	NA	NA	CATSRDPGLSYNEQFF	TGTGCCACCAGCAGAGATCCTGGGCTTTCCTACAATGAGCAGTTCTTC
12	TRBV6-5	TRBJ2-3	NA	NA	CASRRNTDTQYF	TGTGCCAGCAGGCGTAACACAGATACGCAGTATTTT
15	TRBV4-3	TRBJ1-6	NA	NA	CASSQEIPGYSPLHF	TGCGCCAGCAGCCAAGAGATTCCCGGGTATTCACCCCTCCACTTT
16	TRBV4-2	TRBJ2-2	NA	NA	CASSQGGGGNTGELFF	TGTGCCAGCAGCCAAGGAGGCGGAGGGAACACCGGGGAGCTGTTTTTT
18	TRBV4-1	TRBJ2-3	NA	TRBD2	CASSRGLAGGPSTDTQYF	TGCGCCAGCAGTCGCGGACTAGCGGGGGGGCCGAGCACAGATACGCAGTATTTT
15	TRBV9	TRBJ2-7	NA	NA	CASSVGSGNYYKQYF	TGTGCCAGCAGCGTAGGGTCAGGGAATTACTACAAGCAGTACTTC
15	TRBV7-9	TRBJ2-5	NA	TRBD2	CSSSLAGQIRETQYF	TGTTCCAGCAGCTTAGCGGGGCAGATTCGGGAGACCCAGTACTTC
18	TRBV4-3	TRBJ1-5	NA	TRBD1	CASSQGPGRQGAWQPQHF	TGCGCCAGCAGCCAGGGCCCGGGGAGGCAGGGGGCTTGGCAGCCCCAGCATTTT
15	TRBV27	TRBJ1-1	NA	NA	CASSLGAGVNTEAFF	TGTGCCAGCAGTTTAGGGGCTGGGGTGAACACTGAAGCTTTCTTT
13	TRBV5-4	TRBJ1-4	few	NA	CASSLRRDEKLFF	TGTGCCAGCAGCTTGCGCAGGGATGAAAAACTGTTTTTT
14	TRBV6-5	TRBJ2-7	NA	NA	CASSYSEGSYEQYF	TGCGCCAGCAGTTACTCGGAGGGCAGCTACGAGCAGTACTTC
15	TRBV27	TRBJ2-7	NA	TRBD1	CASSMIGQGWREQYF	TGTGCCAGCAGTATGATTGGACAGGGGTGGCGCGAGCAGTACTTC
14	TRBV28	TRBJ2-7	once	NA	CASSSSGQIYEQYF	TGTGCCAGCAGTTCGTCCGGACAGATTTACGAGCAGTACTTC
14	TRBV28	TRBJ2-5	NA	TRBD1	CASSNQGARETQYF	TGTGCCAGCTCGAATCAGGGGGCCAGGGAGACCCAGTACTTC
13	TRBV19	TRBJ2-7	NA	NA	CASSLTGSHEQYF	TGTGCCAGTAGTCTTACAGGGTCCCACGAGCAGTACTTC
13	TRBV7-2	TRBJ2-2	NA	NA	CASSLAWPGELFF	TGTGCCAGCAGCTTAGCTTGGCCCGGGGAGCTGTTTTTT
15	TRBV28	TRBJ1-1	NA	NA	CASSLILGAALEAFF	TGTGCCAGCAGTTTGATTTTGGGGGCCGCCTTGGAAGCTTTCTTT
14	TRBV7-3	TRBJ2-3	NA	NA	CASSLIAETDTQYF	TGTGCCAGCAGCTTAATAGCGGAAACAGATACGCAGTATTTT
13	TRBV27	TRBJ2-2	NA	NA	CASSLGRTGELFF	TGTGCCAGCAGTTTAGGTCGGACCGGGGAGCTGTTTTTT
18	TRBV7-2	TRBJ2-2	NA	TRBD1	CASSSRGGGQGYTGELFF	TGTGCCAGCAGCTCGAGGGGTGGCGGACAGGGGTACACCGGGGAGCTGTTTTTT
14	TRBV7-2	TRBJ2-7	NA	NA	CASSLVGASYEQYF	TGTGCCAGCAGCTTGGTGGGGGCCTCCTACGAGCAGTACTTC
14	TRBV7-9	TRBJ1-5	NA	NA	CSSSLGGLNQPQHF	TGTTCCAGCAGCTTAGGGGGGCTCAATCAGCCCCAGCATTTT
12	TRBV7-9	TRBJ1-2	NA	TRBD1	CSSGQGDYGYTF	TGTTCCAGCGGACAGGGAGACTATGGCTACACCTTC
15	TRBV6-1	TRBJ2-7	few	TRBD2	CASSERTSGSLEQYF	TGTGCCAGCAGTGAAAGGACTAGCGGGAGCCTCGAGCAGTACTTC